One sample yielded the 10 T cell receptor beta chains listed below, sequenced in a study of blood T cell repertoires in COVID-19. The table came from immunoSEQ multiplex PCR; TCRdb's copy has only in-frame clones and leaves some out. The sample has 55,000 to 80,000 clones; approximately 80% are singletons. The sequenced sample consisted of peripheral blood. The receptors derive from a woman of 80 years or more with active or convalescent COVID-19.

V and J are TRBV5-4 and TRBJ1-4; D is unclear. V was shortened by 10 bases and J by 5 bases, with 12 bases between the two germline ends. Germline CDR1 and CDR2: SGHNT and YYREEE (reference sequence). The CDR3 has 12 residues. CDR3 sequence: CAAGRANEKLFF. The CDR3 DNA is TGTGCCGCCGGGAGGGCGAATGAAAAACTGTTTTTT.

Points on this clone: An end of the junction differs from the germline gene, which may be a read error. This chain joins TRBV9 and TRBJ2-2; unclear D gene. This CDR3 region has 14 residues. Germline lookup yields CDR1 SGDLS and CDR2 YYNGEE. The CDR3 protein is CASSVSQNPGELFF. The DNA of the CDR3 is TGTGCCAGCAGCGTATCACAGAACCCCGGGGAGCTGTTTTTT.

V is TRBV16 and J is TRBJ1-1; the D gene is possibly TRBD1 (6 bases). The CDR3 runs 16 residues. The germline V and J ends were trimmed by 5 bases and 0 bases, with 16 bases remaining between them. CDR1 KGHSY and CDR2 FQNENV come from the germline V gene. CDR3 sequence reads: CASSARGARVNTEAFF. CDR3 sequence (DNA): TGTGCCAGCAGCGCCCGGGGGGCCAGAGTGAACACTGAAGCTTTCTTT.

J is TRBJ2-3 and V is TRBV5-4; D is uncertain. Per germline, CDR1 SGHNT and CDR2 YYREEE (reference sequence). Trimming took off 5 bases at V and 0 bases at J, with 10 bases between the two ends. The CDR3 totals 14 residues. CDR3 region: CASSLSTSTDTQYF. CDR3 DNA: TGTGCCAGCAGTCTCTCCACTAGCACAGATACGCAGTATTTT.

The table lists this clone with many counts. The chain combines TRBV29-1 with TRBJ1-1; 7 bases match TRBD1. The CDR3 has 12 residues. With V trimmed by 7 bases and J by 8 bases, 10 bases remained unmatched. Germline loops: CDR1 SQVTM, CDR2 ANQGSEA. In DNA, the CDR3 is TGCAGCGCCCAACGGGGGACAGAGGAAGCTTTCTTT. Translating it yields CSAQRGTEEAFF.

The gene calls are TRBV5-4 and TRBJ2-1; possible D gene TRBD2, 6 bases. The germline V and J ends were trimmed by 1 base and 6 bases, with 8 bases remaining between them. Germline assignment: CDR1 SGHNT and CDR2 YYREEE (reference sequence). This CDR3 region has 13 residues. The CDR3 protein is CASSLRGSNEQFF. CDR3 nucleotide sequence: TGTGCCAGCAGCTTGCGGGGGTCCAATGAGCAGTTCTTC.

DNA for the CDR3: TGTGCCAGCAGCCTTCTTGGTCAGGGGGACAACCAGCCCCAGCATTTT. This sequence encodes CASSLLGQGDNQPQHF. This chain connects TRBV5-6 to TRBJ1-5, with TRBD1 identical over 7 bases. After removal of 4 bases from V and 7 bases from J, the junction contained 14 bases not matched to a gene. In germline, CDR1 is SGHDT, CDR2 YYEEEE. This CDR3 region has 16 residues.

CDR3 bases: TGTGCCAGTATCGAATGGGTAGGGGATGGCTACACCTTC. This codes for CASIEWVGDGYTF. The V and J genes are TRBV5-6 and TRBJ1-2; D might be TRBD1 (5 bases). V was cut by 8 bases and J by 6 bases, with 17 bases left in between. The CDR3 has 13 amino acids. Germline V gene sequence: CDR1 SGHDT, CDR2 YYEEEE. Variable domain in full (rest from reference TRBV5-6 and TRBJ1-2): DAGVTQSPTHLIKTRGQQVTLRCSPKSGHDTVSWYQQALGQGPQFIFQYYEEEERQRGNFPDRFSGHQFPNYSSELNVNALLLGDSALYLCASIEWVGDGYTFGSGTRLTVV.

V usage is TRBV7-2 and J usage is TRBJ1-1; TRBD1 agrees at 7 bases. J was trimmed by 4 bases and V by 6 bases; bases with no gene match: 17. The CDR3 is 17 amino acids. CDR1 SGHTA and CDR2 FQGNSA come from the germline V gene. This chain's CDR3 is CASRLDSTGAGGTEAFF. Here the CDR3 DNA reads TGTGCCAGCAGGTTGGATTCCACAGGGGCCGGTGGCACTGAAGCTTTCTTT. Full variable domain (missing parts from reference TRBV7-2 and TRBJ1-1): GAGVSQSPSNKVTEKGKDVELRCDPISGHTALYWYRQSLGQGLEFLIYFQGNSAPDKSGLPSDRFSAERTGGSVSTLTIQRTQQEDSAVYLCASRLDSTGAGGTEAFFGQGTRLTVV.

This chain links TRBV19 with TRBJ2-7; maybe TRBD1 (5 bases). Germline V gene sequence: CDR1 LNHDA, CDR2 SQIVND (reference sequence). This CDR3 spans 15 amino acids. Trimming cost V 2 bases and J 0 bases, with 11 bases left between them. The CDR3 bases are TGTGCCAGTAGTATACAGCACAGGAGCTCCTACGAGCAGTACTTC. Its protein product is CASSIQHRSSYEQYF.